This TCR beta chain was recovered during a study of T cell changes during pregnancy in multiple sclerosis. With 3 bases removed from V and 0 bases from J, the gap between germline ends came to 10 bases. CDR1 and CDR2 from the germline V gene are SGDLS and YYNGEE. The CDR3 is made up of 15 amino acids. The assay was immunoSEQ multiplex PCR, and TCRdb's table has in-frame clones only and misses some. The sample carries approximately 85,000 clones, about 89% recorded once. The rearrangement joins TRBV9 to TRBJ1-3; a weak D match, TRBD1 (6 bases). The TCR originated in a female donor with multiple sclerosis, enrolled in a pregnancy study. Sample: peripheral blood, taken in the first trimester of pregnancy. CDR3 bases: TGTGCCAGCAGCGCACAGGGTAGCTCTGGAAACACCATATATTTT. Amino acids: CASSAQGSSGNTIYF. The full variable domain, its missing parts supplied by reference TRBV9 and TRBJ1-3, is DSGVTQTPKHLITATGQRVTLRCSPRSGDLSVYWYQQSLDQGLQFLIQYYNGEERAKGNILERFSAQQFPDLHSELNLSSLELGDSALYFCASSAQGSSGNTIYFGEGSWLTVV.